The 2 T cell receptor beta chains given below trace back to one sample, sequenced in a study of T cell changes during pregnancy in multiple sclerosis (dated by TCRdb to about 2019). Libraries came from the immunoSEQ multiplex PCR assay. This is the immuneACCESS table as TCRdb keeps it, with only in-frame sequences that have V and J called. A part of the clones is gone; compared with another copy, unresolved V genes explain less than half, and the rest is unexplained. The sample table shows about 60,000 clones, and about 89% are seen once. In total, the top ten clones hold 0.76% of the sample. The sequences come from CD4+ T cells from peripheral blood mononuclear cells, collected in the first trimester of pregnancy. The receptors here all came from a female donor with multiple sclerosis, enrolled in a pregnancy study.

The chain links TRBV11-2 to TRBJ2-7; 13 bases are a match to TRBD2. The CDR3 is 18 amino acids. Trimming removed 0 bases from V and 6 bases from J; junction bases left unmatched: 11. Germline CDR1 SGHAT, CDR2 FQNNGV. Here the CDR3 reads CASSLDKLAGGPQGEQYF. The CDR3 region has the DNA TGTGCCAGCAGCTTAGACAAACTAGCGGGGGGGCCCCAAGGCGAGCAGTACTTC. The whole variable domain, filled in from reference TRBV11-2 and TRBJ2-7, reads EAGVAQSPRYKIIEKRQSVAFWCNPISGHATLYWYQQILGQGPKLLIQFQNNGVVDDSQLPKDRFSAERLKGVDSTLKIQPAKLEDSAVYLCASSLDKLAGGPQGEQYFGPGTRLTVT.

CDR3 nucleotides: TGTGCCAGCAGCCCAATGACAGGGCGGAACACTGAAGCTTTCTTT. Its translation: CASSPMTGRNTEAFF. This chain connects TRBV7-2 to TRBJ1-1, with 7 bases aligning to TRBD1. This CDR3 region has 15 residues. V shed 5 bases, J shed 1 base, and the junction held 7 bases outside the gene matches. CDR1 and CDR2 (germline): SGHTA, FQGNSA.